This TCR beta chain was retrieved from a study of Ad26.COV2.S vaccination and SARS-CoV-2 variants. Overall study results and limits: For non-spike TCRs, breadth in vaccine recipients resembled that in placebo recipients.

This CDR3 has 16 residues. CDR1 and CDR2 (germline): LGHDT, YNNKEL (reference sequence). V dropped 4 bases and J dropped 0 bases, with 13 bases sitting between them. Turning to this clone: Its specificity is not known.

Treatment reported: around 19 received Ad26.COV2.S at low or high dose, single or two shots; 5 received placebo; per-sample allocation not given. Samples were taken on day 63 after the first vaccine or placebo injection. The data were produced by immunoSEQ multiplex PCR, yet TCRdb's version contains in-frame clones alone and is incomplete. This table holds hundreds of thousands of clones, 70% to 90% found once. The chain uses TRBV3-1 (or the pseudogene TRBV3-2) and TRBJ1-3; D gene ambiguous. This receptor was taken from a person aged 18-60 years who received the Ad26.COV2.S COVID-19 vaccine or a placebo. The sample in question was peripheral blood, obtained in a trial of Ad26.COV2.S vaccine versus placebo. The CDR3 DNA reads TGTGCCAGCAGCCCTCTAGGGATCGCCTCTGGAAACACCATATATTTT. Translation gives CASSPLGIASGNTIYF.